The 13 T cell receptor beta chains reported below all come from one sample, sequenced in a study of cytomegalovirus exposure and HLA in healthy donors. Primers for the PCR totalled 60 Vbeta and 13 Jbeta. Libraries were prepared by immunoSEQ multiplex PCR; TCRdb keeps only in-frame clonotypes and omits some of them. The table records around 97,000 clones, roughly 66% of them present only once. Sample: PBMCs. These receptor sequences come from a woman between 50 and 59 years old in good health and CMV-seronegative.

This clone turned up a few times. The rearrangement uses TRBV7-9 and TRBJ2-1, with D possibly matching TRBD2 (6 bases). The V gene's germline CDR1 is SEHNR and CDR2 FQNEAQ (reference sequence). V gave up 5 bases and J gave up 7 bases, with 18 bases separating them. The CDR3 is 15 amino acids. CDR3 coding DNA: TGTGCCAGCAGCCTAGGGCGGGGCCCGTGGAATGAGCAGTTCTTC. It yields the protein CASSLGRGPWNEQFF. Based on the CDR3 plus reference TRBV7-9 and TRBJ2-1, the full variable domain is DTGVSQNPRHKITKRGQNVTFRCDPISEHNRLYWYRQTLGQGPEFLTYFQNEAQLEKSRLLSDRFSAERPKGSFSTLEIQRTEQGDSAMYLCASSLGRGPWNEQFFGPGTRLTVL.

The chain uses TRBV7-3 and TRBJ2-5; 7 positions match TRBD1. The junction had 14 bases not matched to a gene; V was cut back by 5 bases and J by 5 bases. This CDR3 comprises 16 residues. CDR1 and CDR2 from the germline V gene are SGHTA and FQGTGA. The chain's CDR3 is CASSLSSRGFGETQYF. In nucleotides, the CDR3 is TGTGCCAGCAGCCTTTCAAGCAGGGGGTTTGGGGAGACCCAGTACTTC.

The chain recombines TRBV5-6 with TRBJ2-7, with D possibly TRBD1 on 5 matching bases. The V gene lost 4 bases and the J gene lost 7 bases, with 15 bases spanning the gap. The CDR3 is 13 amino acids. CDR1 SGHDT and CDR2 YYEEEE come from the germline V gene. The DNA for the CDR3 is TGTGCCAGCAGCCTCCGACAGAAAGGGGAGCAGTACTTC. Its translation is CASSLRQKGEQYF.

The J gene is TRBJ2-3, the V gene TRBV4-1; D is perhaps TRBD1 (6 bases). Germline lookup yields CDR1 MGHRA and CDR2 YSYEKL. This CDR3 region has 15 residues. Between the trimmed V and J ends, which lost 3 bases and 0 bases, there was a span of 10 bases. Written as DNA, the CDR3 is TGCGCCAGCAGCCAGAAGACAGGAAGCACAGATACGCAGTATTTT. Residues: CASSQKTGSTDTQYF.

The chain combines TRBV4-2 with TRBJ1-2; D is uncertain. The V end was cut by 3 bases, the J end by 2 bases, with 7 bases between. This CDR3 region has 13 residues. Germline values: CDR1 LGHNA, CDR2 YNFKEQ. The CDR3 here is CASSQTENYGYTF. The CDR3 DNA follows: TGTGCCAGCAGCCAGACGGAGAACTATGGCTACACCTTC.

This chain links TRBV10-2 with TRBJ1-5; a weak D match, TRBD1 (5 bases). Per the germline V gene, CDR1 is WSHSY and CDR2 is SAAADI. Deletions cut 3 bases from V and 0 bases from J, with 18 bases between. This CDR3 region has 18 residues. The CDR3 DNA follows: TGCGCCAGCAGTGATGACAGACTTTACATCGATAGCAATCAGCCCCAGCATTTT. Amino acids: CASSDDRLYIDSNQPQHF.

On this clone: Sequence at one end of the junction differs from germline and may be a read error. Other DNA sequences of this sample code for an identical CDR3. The J gene is TRBJ1-2, the V gene TRBV6-6; the D is unclear. The CDR3 length is 14 residues. Per the germline V gene, CDR1 is MNHNY and CDR2 is SVGAGI (reference sequence). For the CDR3, the DNA is TGCGCCACTAAAGGAGGGAAAGCTAACTATGGCTACACCTTC. Translated: CATKGGKANYGYTF.

This clone came up a few times. The CDR3 loop is CATRPTGDNEQFF. The CDR3, as DNA: TGTGCCACCCGTCCTACGGGAGACAATGAGCAGTTCTTC. The chain employs TRBV11-2 and TRBJ2-1; D is possibly TRBD2 (6 bases). This CDR3 region has 13 residues. CDR1 is SGHAT, CDR2 FQNNGV, per germline. V was cut by 10 bases and J by 5 bases, with 15 bases left in between.

With respect to this clone: An end of the junction differs from the germline gene, which may be a read error. J is TRBJ1-5 and V is TRBV28; D uncertain. The length of the CDR3 is 12 residues. The germline gives CDR1 MDHEN, CDR2 SYDVKM. CDR3 nucleotides: TGTGACAGCAGTTTCGTACTCCAGCCCCAGCATTTT. Protein sequence: CDSSFVLQPQHF.

The chain links TRBV13 to TRBJ2-7, with D unclear. This CDR3 contains 15 residues. Trimming took off 1 base at V and 1 base at J, with 11 bases between the two ends. From germline, CDR1 is PRHDT and CDR2 FYEKMQ (reference sequence). The CDR3 region has the DNA TGTGCCAGCAGCTTAGCTCCCGGCAGGTCCTACGAGCAGTACTTC. It encodes CASSLAPGRSYEQYF.

This chain links TRBV19 with TRBJ2-3; 14 positions match TRBD2. The V segment lost 7 bases and the J segment 5 bases; nucleotides outside the gene matches: 5. The CDR3 extends over 15 amino acids. Germline V gene data show CDR1 as LNHDA and CDR2 as SQIVND (reference sequence). The CDR3 DNA reads TGTGCCAGTACTTGGACTAGCGGGGGGCAAGATACGCAGTATTTT. Protein: CASTWTSGGQDTQYF.

This clone was observed a handful of times. This chain connects TRBV4-1 to TRBJ2-7; D may be TRBD1 (5 bases). CDR3 length equals 14 residues. Germline V lookup: CDR1 MGHRA, CDR2 YSYEKL. V was trimmed by 1 base and J by 3 bases, leaving 10 bases between them. The CDR3 region has the DNA TGCGCCAGCAGCCAAGTCCAGGGCGGCTACGAGCAGTACTTC. Encoded protein: CASSQVQGGYEQYF.

The chain is built from TRBV30 and TRBJ1-3; 7 bases map to TRBD1. CDR3 size: 14 residues. The ends lost 4 bases at V and 4 bases at J; junction bases unmatched: 7. Germline loops: CDR1 GTSNPN, CDR2 SVGIG (reference sequence). CDR3 sequence (DNA): TGTGCCTGGAAGAGGGGGCAGGGAGGAAACACCATATATTTT. Amino acids: CAWKRGQGGNTIYF.